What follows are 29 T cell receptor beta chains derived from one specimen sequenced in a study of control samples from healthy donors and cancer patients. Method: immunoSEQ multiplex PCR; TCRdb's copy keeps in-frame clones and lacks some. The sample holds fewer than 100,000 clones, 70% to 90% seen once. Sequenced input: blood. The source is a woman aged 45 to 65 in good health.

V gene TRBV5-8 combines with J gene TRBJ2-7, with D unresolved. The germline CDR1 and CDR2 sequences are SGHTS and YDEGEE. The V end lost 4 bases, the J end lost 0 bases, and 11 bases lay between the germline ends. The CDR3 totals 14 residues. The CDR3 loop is CASSAYRSSYEQYF. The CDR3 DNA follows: TGTGCCAGCAGCGCCTACCGAAGCTCCTACGAGCAGTACTTC.

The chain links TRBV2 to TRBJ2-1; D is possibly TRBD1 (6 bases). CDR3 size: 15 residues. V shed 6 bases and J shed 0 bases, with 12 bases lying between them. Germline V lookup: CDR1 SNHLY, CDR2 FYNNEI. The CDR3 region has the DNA TGTGCCAGCAGATTCTCCAGGGGCTCCTACAATGAGCAGTTCTTC. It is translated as CASRFSRGSYNEQFF.

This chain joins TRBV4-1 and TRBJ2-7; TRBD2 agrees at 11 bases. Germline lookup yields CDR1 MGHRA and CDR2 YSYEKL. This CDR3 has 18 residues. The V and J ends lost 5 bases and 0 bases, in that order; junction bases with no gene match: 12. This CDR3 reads CASSTTSGGRFSSYEQYF. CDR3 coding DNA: TGCGCCAGCAGCACTACTAGCGGGGGCCGATTCAGCTCCTACGAGCAGTACTTC.

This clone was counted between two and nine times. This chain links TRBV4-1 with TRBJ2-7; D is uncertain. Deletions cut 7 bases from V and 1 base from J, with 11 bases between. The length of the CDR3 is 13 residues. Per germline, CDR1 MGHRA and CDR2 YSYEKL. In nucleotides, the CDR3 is TGCGCCAGCATGAGTATAGATTCCTACGAGCAGTACTTC. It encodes CASMSIDSYEQYF.

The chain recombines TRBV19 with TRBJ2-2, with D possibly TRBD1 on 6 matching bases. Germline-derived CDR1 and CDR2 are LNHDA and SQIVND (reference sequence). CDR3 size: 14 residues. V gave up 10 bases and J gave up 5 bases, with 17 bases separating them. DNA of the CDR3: TGTGCCACCCAGGACAGTTATAGTACCGGGGAGCTGTTTTTT. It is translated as CATQDSYSTGELFF.

The CDR3 here is CASSSEGVWQPQHF. The CDR3 DNA is TGCGCCAGCAGCTCCGAAGGGGTATGGCAGCCCCAGCATTTT. This chain joins TRBV4-1 and TRBJ1-5; D may be TRBD1 (5 bases). This CDR3 contains 14 residues. V lost 5 bases, J lost 7 bases, and 15 bases lay in between. Germline V gene data show CDR1 as MGHRA and CDR2 as YSYEKL.

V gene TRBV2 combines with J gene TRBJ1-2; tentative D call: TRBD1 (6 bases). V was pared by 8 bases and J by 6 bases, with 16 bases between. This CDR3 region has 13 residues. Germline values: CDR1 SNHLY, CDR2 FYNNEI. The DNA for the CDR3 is TGTGCCAGCGAAGAAAACAGGGAGGATGGCTACACCTTC. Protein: CASEENREDGYTF.

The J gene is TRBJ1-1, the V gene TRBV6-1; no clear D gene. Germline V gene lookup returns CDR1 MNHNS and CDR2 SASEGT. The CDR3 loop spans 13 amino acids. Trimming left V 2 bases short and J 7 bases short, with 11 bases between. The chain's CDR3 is CASSEPGGFEAFF. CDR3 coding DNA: TGTGCCAGCAGTGAACCTGGCGGATTTGAAGCTTTCTTT.

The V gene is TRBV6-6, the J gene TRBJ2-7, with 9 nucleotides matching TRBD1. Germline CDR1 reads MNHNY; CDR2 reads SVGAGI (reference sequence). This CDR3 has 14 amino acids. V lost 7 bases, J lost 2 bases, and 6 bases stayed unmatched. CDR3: CASKGTGLPYEQYF. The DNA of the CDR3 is TGTGCCAGCAAAGGGACAGGGTTACCCTACGAGCAGTACTTC.

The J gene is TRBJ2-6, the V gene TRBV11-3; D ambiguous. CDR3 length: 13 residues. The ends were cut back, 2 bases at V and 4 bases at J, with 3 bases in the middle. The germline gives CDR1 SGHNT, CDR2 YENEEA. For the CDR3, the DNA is TGTGCCAGCAGCTTACTGGGGGCCAACGTCCTGACTTTC. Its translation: CASSLLGANVLTF.

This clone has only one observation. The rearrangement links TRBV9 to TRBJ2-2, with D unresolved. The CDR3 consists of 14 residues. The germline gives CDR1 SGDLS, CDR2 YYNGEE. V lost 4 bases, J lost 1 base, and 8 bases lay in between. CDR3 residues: CASSPPGNTGELFF. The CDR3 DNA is TGTGCCAGCAGCCCCCCAGGGAACACCGGGGAGCTGTTTTTT. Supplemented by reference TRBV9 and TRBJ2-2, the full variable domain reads DSGVTQTPKHLITATGQRVTLRCSPRSGDLSVYWYQQSLDQGLQFLIQYYNGEERAKGNILERFSAQQFPDLHSELNLSSLELGDSALYFCASSPPGNTGELFFGEGSRLTVL.

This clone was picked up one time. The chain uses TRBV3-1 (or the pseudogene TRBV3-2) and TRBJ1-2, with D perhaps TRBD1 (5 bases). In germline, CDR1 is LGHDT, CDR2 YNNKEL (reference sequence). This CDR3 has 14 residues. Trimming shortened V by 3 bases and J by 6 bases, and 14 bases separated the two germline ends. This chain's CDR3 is CASSHLQGTDGYTF. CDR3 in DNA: TGTGCCAGCAGCCATTTGCAGGGCACGGATGGCTACACCTTC.

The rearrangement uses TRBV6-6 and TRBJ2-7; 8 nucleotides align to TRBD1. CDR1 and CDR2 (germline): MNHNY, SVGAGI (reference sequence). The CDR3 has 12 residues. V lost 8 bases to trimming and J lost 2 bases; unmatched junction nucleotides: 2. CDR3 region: CASRTGPYEQYF. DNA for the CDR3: TGTGCCAGCCGGACAGGGCCCTACGAGCAGTACTTC.

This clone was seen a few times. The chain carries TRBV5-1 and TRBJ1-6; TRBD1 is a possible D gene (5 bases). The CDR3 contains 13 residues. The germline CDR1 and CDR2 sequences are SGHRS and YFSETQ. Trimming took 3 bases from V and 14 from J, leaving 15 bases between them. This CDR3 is CASSWNPRVSLHF. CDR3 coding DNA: TGCGCCAGCAGCTGGAACCCCAGGGTATCCCTCCACTTT. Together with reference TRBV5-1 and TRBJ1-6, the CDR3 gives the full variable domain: KAGVTQTPRYLIKTRGQQVTLSCSPISGHRSVSWYQQTPGQGLQFLFEYFSETQRNKGNFPGRFSGRQFSNSRSEMNVSTLELGDSALYLCASSWNPRVSLHFGNGTRLTVT.

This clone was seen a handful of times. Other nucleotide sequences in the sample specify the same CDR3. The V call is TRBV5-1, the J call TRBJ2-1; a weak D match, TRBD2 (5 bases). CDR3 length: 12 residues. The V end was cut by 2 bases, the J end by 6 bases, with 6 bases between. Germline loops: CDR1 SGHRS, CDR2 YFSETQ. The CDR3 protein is CASSLGGNEQFF. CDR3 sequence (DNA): TGCGCCAGCAGCTTAGGAGGCAATGAGCAGTTCTTC.

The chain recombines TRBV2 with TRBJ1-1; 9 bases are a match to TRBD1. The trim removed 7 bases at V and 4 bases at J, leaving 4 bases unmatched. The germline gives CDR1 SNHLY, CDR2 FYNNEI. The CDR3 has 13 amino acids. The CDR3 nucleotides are TGTGCCAGCACGAGGGACAGGGTCACTGAAGCTTTCTTT. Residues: CASTRDRVTEAFF.

CDR3 DNA sequence: TGTGCCAGCAGCTTGGCCCCCAGTGATACGCAGTATTTT. This gives the protein CASSLAPSDTQYF. The V and J genes are TRBV5-4 and TRBJ2-3; D is unresolved. V was trimmed by 0 bases and J by 6 bases, leaving 8 bases between them. CDR1 SGHNT and CDR2 YYREEE come from the germline V gene (reference sequence). The CDR3 consists of 13 residues. Supplemented by reference TRBV5-4 and TRBJ2-3, the full variable domain reads ETGVTQSPTHLIKTRGQQVTLRCSSQSGHNTVSWYQQALGQGPQFIFQYYREEENGRGNFPPRFSGLQFPNYSSELNVNALELDDSALYLCASSLAPSDTQYFGPGTRLTVL.

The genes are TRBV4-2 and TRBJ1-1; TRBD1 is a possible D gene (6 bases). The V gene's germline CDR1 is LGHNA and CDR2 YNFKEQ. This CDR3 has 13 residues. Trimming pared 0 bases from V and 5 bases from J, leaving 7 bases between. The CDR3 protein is CASSQDTGTEAFF. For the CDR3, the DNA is TGTGCCAGCAGCCAAGATACAGGGACTGAAGCTTTCTTT.

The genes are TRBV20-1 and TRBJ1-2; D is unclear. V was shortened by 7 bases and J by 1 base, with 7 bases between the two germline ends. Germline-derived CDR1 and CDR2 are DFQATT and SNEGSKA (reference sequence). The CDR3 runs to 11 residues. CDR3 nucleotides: TGCAGTGTATTTTATAACTATGGCTACACCTTC. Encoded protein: CSVFYNYGYTF.

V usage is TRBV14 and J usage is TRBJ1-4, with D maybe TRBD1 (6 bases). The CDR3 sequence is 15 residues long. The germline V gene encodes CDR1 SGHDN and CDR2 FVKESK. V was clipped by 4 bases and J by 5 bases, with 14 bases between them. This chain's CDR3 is CASSLGRGGNEKLFF. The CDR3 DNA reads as TGTGCCAGCAGCCTCGGAAGGGGGGGAAATGAAAAACTGTTTTTT.

CDR3 sequence: CASSLGHLDTQYF. Here the CDR3 DNA reads TGTGCCAGTAGTCTTGGACACCTAGATACGCAGTATTTT. The chain links TRBV19 to TRBJ2-3, with TRBD1 as a possible D gene (5 bases). The germline V and J ends were trimmed by 5 bases and 5 bases, with 11 bases remaining between them. The CDR3 runs 13 residues. CDR1 and CDR2 (germline): LNHDA, SQIVND (reference sequence).

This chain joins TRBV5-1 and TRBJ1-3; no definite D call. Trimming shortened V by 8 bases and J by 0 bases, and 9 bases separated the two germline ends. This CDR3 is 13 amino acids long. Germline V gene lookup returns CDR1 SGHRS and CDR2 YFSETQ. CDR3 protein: CASRTDSGNTIYF. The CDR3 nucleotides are TGCGCCAGTAGAACGGACTCTGGAAACACCATATATTTT. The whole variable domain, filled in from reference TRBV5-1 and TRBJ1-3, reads KAGVTQTPRYLIKTRGQQVTLSCSPISGHRSVSWYQQTPGQGLQFLFEYFSETQRNKGNFPGRFSGRQFSNSRSEMNVSTLELGDSALYLCASRTDSGNTIYFGEGSWLTVV.

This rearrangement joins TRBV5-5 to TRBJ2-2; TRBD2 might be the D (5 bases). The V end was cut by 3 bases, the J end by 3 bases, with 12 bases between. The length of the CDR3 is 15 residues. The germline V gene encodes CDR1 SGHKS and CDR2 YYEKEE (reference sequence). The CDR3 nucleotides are TGTGCCAGCAGCTGGGAAATGAGGGACACCGGGGAGCTGTTTTTT. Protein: CASSWEMRDTGELFF. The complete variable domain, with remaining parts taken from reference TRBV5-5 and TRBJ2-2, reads DAGVTQSPTHLIKTRGQQVTLRCSPISGHKSVSWYQQVLGQGPQFIFQYYEKEERGRGNFPDRFSARQFPNYSSELNVNALLLGDSALYLCASSWEMRDTGELFFGEGSRLTVL.

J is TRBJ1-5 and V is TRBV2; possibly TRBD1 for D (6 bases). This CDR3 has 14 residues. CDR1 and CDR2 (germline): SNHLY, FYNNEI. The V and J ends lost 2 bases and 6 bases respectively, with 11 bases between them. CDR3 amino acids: CASSEYEGVQPQHF. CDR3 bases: TGTGCCAGCAGTGAATACGAGGGGGTTCAGCCCCAGCATTTT.

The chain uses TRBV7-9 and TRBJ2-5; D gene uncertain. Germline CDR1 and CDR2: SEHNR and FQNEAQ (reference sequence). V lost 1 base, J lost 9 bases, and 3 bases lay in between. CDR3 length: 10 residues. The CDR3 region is CASSLEAQYF. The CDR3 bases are TGTGCCAGCAGCTTAGAAGCCCAGTACTTC.

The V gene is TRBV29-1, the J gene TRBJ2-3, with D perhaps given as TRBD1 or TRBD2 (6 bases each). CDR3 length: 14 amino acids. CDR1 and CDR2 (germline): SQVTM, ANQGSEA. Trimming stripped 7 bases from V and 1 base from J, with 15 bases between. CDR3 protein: CSGGGWEGTDTQYF. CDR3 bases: TGCAGCGGAGGGGGTTGGGAGGGCACAGATACGCAGTATTTT.

CDR3 region: CASSRGGNYGYTF. CDR3 nucleotides: TGTGCCAGCAGCCGAGGGGGGAACTATGGCTACACCTTC. V and J are TRBV3-1 (or the pseudogene TRBV3-2) and TRBJ1-2; perhaps TRBD1 as D (6 bases). The CDR3 sequence is 13 residues long. Trimming took off 4 bases at V and 2 bases at J, with 8 bases between the two ends. The germline V gene encodes CDR1 LGHDT and CDR2 YNNKEL (reference sequence).

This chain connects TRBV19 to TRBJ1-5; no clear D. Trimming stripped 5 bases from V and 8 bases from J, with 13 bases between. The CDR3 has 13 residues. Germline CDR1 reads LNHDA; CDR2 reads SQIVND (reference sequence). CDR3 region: CASSRHPPEPQHF. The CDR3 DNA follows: TGTGCCAGTAGTCGACACCCTCCTGAGCCCCAGCATTTT.

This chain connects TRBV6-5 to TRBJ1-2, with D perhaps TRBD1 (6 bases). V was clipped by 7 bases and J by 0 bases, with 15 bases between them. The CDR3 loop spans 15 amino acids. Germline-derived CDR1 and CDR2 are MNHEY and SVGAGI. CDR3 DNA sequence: TGTGCCAGCACCTGGGGGGACAATTCTAACTATGGCTACACCTTC. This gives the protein CASTWGDNSNYGYTF.